One sample yielded the 13 T cell receptor beta chains listed below, sequenced in a study of blood T cell repertoires in COVID-19. Clones were read by immunoSEQ multiplex PCR, and TCRdb kept only the in-frame ones, dropping some. Among approximately 98,000 clones listed, approximately 80% were seen once. The sequenced sample consisted of peripheral blood. Receptors originate from a man in his 60s with acute or convalescent COVID-19.

This chain connects TRBV6-5 to TRBJ2-5, with TRBD2 identical over 9 bases. The J segment lost 4 bases and the V segment lost 2 bases, leaving 5 bases of the junction unmatched. This CDR3 has 15 residues. Germline CDR1 MNHEY, CDR2 SVGAGI. CDR3 DNA: TGTGCCAGCAGTTACCGCGGGGGGGACCGAGAGACCCAGTACTTC. Translated, it gives CASSYRGGDRETQYF.

The chain combines TRBV19 with TRBJ1-3; no reliable D call. CDR3 size: 15 residues. Germline V gene sequence: CDR1 LNHDA, CDR2 SQIVND (reference sequence). The ends were cut back, 3 bases at V and 0 bases at J, with 9 bases in the middle. The CDR3 sequence is CASSIAALSGNTIYF. The CDR3 nucleotides read TGTGCCAGTAGTATTGCGGCACTCTCTGGAAACACCATATATTTT.

Comment on this clone: This may be a read error: a much more frequent sequence differs by one nucleotide. The chain uses TRBV3-1 (or the pseudogene TRBV3-2) and TRBJ1-2; a weak D match, TRBD1 (5 bases). V dropped 6 bases and J dropped 1 base, with 9 bases sitting between them. The germline V gene has CDR1 LGHDT and CDR2 YNNKEL (reference sequence). CDR3 length: 13 amino acids. The CDR3 sequence: CASSPDSNYGYTF. The CDR3 bases are TGTGCCAGCAGTCCCGACAGTAACTATGGCTACACCTTC.

The rearrangement uses TRBV12-3 or TRBV12-4 and TRBJ1-4; the D gene is possibly TRBD1 (5 bases). The CDR3 runs to 13 residues. Between the trimmed V and J ends, which lost 3 bases and 6 bases, there was a span of 8 bases. The CDR3, as DNA: TGTGCCAGCAGTTTCAAGGGGCATGAAAAACTGTTTTTT. Encoded protein: CASSFKGHEKLFF.

This clone occurred a few times. The rearrangement uses TRBV7-2 and TRBJ2-1; 9 nucleotides agree with TRBD2. The CDR3 has 15 residues. V shed 1 base, J shed 5 bases, and the junction held 3 bases outside the gene matches. Germline values: CDR1 SGHTA, CDR2 FQGNSA. The CDR3 coding sequence is TGTGCCAGCAGCTTAGGCGGGGGGGTACACAATGAGCAGTTCTTC. Translation: CASSLGGGVHNEQFF. Complete variable domain (other parts from reference TRBV7-2 and TRBJ2-1): GAGVSQSPSNKVTEKGKDVELRCDPISGHTALYWYRQSLGQGLEFLIYFQGNSAPDKSGLPSDRFSAERTGGSVSTLTIQRTQQEDSAVYLCASSLGGGVHNEQFFGPGTRLTVL.

This chain joins TRBV19 and TRBJ1-2; D is uncertain. CDR1 is LNHDA, CDR2 SQIVND, per germline (reference sequence). The CDR3 is 15 amino acids. The V end was cut by 3 bases, the J end by 2 bases, with 13 bases between. DNA of the CDR3: TGTGCCAGTAGTATTCCTTTTGGCAAAAACTATGGCTACACCTTC. Amino acids: CASSIPFGKNYGYTF.

This clone was picked up one time. The chain combines TRBV30 with TRBJ1-5; D might be TRBD1 (5 bases). This CDR3 is built from 13 residues. The germline gives CDR1 GTSNPN, CDR2 SVGIG (reference sequence). V lost 7 bases and J lost 6, with 16 bases in between. In DNA, the CDR3 is TGTGCCTTAAGTTGGGGGGGAAGTCAGCCCCAGCATTTT. This gives the protein CALSWGGSQPQHF.

This chain uses TRBV3-1 (or the pseudogene TRBV3-2) with TRBJ1-2, with a tentative D call TRBD1 (5 bases). Trimming pared 4 bases from V and 4 bases from J, leaving 13 bases between. The CDR3 is made up of 14 amino acids. Germline V gene sequence: CDR1 LGHDT, CDR2 YNNKEL (reference sequence). For the CDR3, the DNA is TGTGCCAGCAGCCCTTCGGAGACAGTCTATGGCTACACCTTC. Residues: CASSPSETVYGYTF.

This clone was seen a single time. The chain links TRBV4-2 to TRBJ2-2; TRBD1 agrees at 8 bases. Per the germline V gene, CDR1 is LGHNA and CDR2 is YNFKEQ. With V trimmed by 4 bases and J by 4 bases, 5 bases remained unmatched. The CDR3 runs 15 residues. The CDR3 sequence: CASSPQGAGTGELFF. The CDR3 nucleotides read TGTGCCAGCAGCCCTCAGGGGGCTGGCACCGGGGAGCTGTTTTTT.

V gene TRBV19 combines with J gene TRBJ2-2, with 8 nucleotides matching TRBD1. Trimming at V came to 0 bases and at J to 7 bases, leaving 4 bases not matched to a gene. CDR1 LNHDA and CDR2 SQIVND come from the germline V gene (reference sequence). This CDR3 is 15 amino acids long. The CDR3 sequence: CASSIDRGRIGELFF. DNA for the CDR3: TGTGCCAGTAGTATAGACAGGGGGCGAATCGGGGAGCTGTTTTTT. Using reference TRBV19 and TRBJ2-2 for the parts outside the CDR3, the full variable domain is DGGITQSPKYLFRKEGQNVTLSCEQNLNHDAMYWYRQDPGQGLRLIYYSQIVNDFQKGDIAEGYSVSREKKESFPLTVTSAQKNPTAFYLCASSIDRGRIGELFFGEGSRLTVL.

This chain links TRBV27 with TRBJ1-2; 7 bases align to TRBD1. CDR1 and CDR2 from the germline V gene are MNHEY and SMNVEV (reference sequence). The V and J ends lost 5 bases and 4 bases, in that order; junction bases with no gene match: 10. The CDR3 spans 15 residues. The CDR3 loop reads CASSPLGGTVYGYTF. In DNA form, the CDR3 reads TGTGCCAGCAGTCCCCTAGGTGGGACAGTCTATGGCTACACCTTC.

The genes are TRBV3-1 (or the pseudogene TRBV3-2) and TRBJ2-5; 14 bases match TRBD2. CDR3 length: 16 residues. From germline, CDR1 is LGHDT and CDR2 YNNKEL (reference sequence). With 3 bases clipped from V and 4 bases from J, the junction kept 4 bases outside the gene matches. The CDR3 DNA reads as TGTGCCAGCAGCCAGGGACTAGCGGGGGATGGAGAGACCCAGTACTTC. Its protein product is CASSQGLAGDGETQYF.

In its sample, this clone was seen a few times. The J gene is TRBJ1-5, the V gene TRBV6-5, with D unresolved. Germline CDR1 MNHEY, CDR2 SVGAGI. Trimming took 2 bases from V and 6 from J, leaving 11 bases between them. The CDR3 loop spans 14 amino acids. CDR3 loop: CASSYGAEGQPQHF. DNA of the CDR3: TGTGCCAGCAGTTACGGAGCCGAAGGTCAGCCCCAGCATTTT.